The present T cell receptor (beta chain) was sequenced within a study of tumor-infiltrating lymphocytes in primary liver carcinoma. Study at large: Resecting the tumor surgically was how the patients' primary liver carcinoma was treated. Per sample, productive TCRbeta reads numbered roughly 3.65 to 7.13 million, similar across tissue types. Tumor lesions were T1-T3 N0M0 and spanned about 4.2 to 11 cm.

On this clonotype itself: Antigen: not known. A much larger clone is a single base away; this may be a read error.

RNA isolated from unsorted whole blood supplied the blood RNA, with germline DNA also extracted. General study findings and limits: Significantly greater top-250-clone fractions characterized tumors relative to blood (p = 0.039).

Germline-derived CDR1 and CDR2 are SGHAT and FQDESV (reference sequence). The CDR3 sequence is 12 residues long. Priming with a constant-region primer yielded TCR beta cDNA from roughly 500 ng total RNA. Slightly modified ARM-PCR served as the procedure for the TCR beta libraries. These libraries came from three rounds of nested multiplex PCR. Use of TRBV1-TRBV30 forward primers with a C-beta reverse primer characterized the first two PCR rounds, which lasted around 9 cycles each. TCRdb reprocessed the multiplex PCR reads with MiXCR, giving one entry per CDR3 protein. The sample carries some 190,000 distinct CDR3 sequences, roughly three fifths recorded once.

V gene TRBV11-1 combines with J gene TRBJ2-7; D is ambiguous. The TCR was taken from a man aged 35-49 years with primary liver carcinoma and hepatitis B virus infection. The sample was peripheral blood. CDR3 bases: TGTGCCAGCAACTTATTCACGGAGGAGCAGTACTTC. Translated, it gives CASNLFTEEQYF.